The clone carrying this T cell receptor beta chain was picked up a small number of times. Its antigen is not known. As handled by the study authors: The authors compared patient CD8+ clones larger than 1% against published virus-specific TCRB sequences. Only a few of these clones matched. Method: immunoSEQ multiplex PCR; TCRdb's copy keeps in-frame clones and lacks some. The V and J calls and clone size are taken from that table; D and trimming were inferred from the DNA. Among about 20,000 clones listed, around four fifths were seen once. V was clipped by 2 bases and J by 4 bases; unmatched bases: 9. The CDR3 is 18 residues long. Germline loops: CDR1 SEHNR, CDR2 FQNEAQ (reference sequence). The source of the sample is a study of somatic mutations in cytotoxic T cells in rheumatoid arthritis. Study conclusions and caveats: Exceedance of 20% of CD8+ cells by the largest CD8+ clone occurred in about an eighth of the 65 patients.

The V and J genes are TRBV7-9 and TRBJ2-1; 12 bases are shared with TRBD2. The clonotype originates from an adult with rheumatoid arthritis. Sequencing was done on a sample of CD8+ T cells sorted from blood. CDR3 in amino acids: CASSLPSSGRAGYNEQFF. The CDR3 DNA follows: TGTGCCAGCAGCTTACCTTCTAGCGGGAGGGCCGGGTACAATGAGCAGTTCTTC. Using reference TRBV7-9 and TRBJ2-1 for the parts outside the CDR3, the full variable domain is DTGVSQNPRHKITKRGQNVTFRCDPISEHNRLYWYRQTLGQGPEFLTYFQNEAQLEKSRLLSDRFSAERPKGSFSTLEIQRTEQGDSAMYLCASSLPSSGRAGYNEQFFGPGTRLTVL.